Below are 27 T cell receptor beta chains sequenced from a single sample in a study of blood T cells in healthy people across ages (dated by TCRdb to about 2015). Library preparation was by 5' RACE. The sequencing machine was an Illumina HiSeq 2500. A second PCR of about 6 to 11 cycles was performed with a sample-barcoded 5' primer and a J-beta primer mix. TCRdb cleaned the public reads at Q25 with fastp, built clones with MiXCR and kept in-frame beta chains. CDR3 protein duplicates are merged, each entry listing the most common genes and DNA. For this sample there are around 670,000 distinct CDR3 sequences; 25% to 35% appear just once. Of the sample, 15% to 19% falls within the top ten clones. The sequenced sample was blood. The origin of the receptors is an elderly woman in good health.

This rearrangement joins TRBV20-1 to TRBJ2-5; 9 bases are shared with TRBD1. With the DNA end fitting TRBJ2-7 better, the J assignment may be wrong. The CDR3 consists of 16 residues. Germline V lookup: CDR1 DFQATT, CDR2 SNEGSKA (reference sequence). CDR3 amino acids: CSARGGTGGITYEQYF. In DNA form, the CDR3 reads TGCAGTGCTAGAGGGGGAACAGGGGGCATCACCTACGAGCAGTACTTC.

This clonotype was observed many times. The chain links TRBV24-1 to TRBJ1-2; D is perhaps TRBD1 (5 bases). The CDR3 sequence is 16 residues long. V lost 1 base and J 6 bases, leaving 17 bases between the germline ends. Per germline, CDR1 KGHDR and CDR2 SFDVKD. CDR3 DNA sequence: TGTGCCACCAGTGATTTAGAAGGCGAGGGACTGGATGGCTACACCTTC. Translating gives CATSDLEGEGLDGYTF.

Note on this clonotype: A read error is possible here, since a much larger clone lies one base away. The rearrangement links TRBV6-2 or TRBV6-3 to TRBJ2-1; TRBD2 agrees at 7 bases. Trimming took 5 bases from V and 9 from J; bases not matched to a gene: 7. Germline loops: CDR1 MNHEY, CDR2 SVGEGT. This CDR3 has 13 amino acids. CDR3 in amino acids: CASSNQRGGEQFF. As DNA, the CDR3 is TGTGCCAGCAGTAACCAGCGGGGAGGTGAGCAGTTCTTC.

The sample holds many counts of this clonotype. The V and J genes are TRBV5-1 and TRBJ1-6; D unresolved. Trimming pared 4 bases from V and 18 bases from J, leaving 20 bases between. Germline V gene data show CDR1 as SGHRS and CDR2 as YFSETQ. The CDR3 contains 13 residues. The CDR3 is CASSLLFRFLSHF. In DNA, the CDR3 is TGCGCCAGCAGCCTCTTATTTAGGTTCCTTAGCCACTTT.

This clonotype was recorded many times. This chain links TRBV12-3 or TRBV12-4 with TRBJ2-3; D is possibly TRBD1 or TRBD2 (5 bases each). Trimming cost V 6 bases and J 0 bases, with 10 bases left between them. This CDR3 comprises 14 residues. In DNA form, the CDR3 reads TGTGCCAGCAGCTTGGGGGTGAGCACAGATACGCAGTATTTT. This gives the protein CASSLGVSTDTQYF.

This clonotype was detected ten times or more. CDR3 bases: TGTGCCAGCAGCGCCCTCGAGGGGGCCTCAGAGACCCAGTACTTC. Encoded protein: CASSALEGASETQYF. This chain joins TRBV9 and TRBJ2-5; 7 nucleotides line up with TRBD1. J was trimmed by 4 bases and V by 3 bases; bases with no gene match: 9. Looked up from germline, CDR1 is SGDLS and CDR2 is YYNGEE. The CDR3 extends over 15 amino acids. Using reference TRBV9 and TRBJ2-5 for the parts outside the CDR3, the full variable domain is DSGVTQTPKHLITATGQRVTLRCSPRSGDLSVYWYQQSLDQGLQFLIQYYNGEERAKGNILERFSAQQFPDLHSELNLSSLELGDSALYFCASSALEGASETQYFGPGTRLLVL.

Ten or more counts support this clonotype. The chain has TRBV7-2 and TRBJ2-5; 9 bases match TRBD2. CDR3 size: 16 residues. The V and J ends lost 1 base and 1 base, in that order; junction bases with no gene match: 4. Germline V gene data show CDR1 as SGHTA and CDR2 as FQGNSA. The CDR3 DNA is TGTGCCAGCAGCTTAGTGCGGGGGGGCCCCCAAGAGACCCAGTACTTC. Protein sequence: CASSLVRGGPQETQYF.

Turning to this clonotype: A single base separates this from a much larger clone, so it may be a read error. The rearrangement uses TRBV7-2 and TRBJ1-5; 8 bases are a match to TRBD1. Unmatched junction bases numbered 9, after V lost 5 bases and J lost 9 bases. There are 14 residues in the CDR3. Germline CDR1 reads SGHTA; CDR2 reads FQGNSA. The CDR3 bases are TGTGCCAGCAGCCCCAGGGGGCGCGATCTGCCCCAGCATTTT. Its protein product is CASSPRGRDLPQHF.

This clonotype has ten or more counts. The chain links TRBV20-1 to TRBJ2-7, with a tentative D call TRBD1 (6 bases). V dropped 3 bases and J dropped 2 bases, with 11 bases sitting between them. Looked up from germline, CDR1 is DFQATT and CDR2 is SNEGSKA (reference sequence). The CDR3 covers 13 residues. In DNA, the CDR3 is TGCAGTGCTAGCAAACAGGGCGCCTACGAGCAGTACTTC. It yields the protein CSASKQGAYEQYF.

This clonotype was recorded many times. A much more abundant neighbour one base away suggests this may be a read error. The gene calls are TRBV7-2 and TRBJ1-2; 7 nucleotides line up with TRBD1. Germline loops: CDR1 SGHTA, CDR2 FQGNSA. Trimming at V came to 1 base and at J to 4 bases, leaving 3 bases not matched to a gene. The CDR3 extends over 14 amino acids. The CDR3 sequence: CASSLEAGGYGYTF. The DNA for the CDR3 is TGTGCCAGCAGCTTAGAGGCAGGGGGCTATGGCTACACCTTC.

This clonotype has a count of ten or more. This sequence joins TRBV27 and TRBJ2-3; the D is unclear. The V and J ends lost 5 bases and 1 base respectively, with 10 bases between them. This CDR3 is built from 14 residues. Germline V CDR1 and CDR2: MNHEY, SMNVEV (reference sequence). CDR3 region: CASSIARGTDTQYF. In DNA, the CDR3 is TGTGCCAGCAGTATCGCCCGCGGCACAGATACGCAGTATTTT.

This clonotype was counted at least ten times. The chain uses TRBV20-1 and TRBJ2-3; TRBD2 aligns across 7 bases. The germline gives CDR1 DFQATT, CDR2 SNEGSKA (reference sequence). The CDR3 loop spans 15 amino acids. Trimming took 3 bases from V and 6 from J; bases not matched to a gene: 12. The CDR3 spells CSASDSGGGSDTQYF. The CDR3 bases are TGCAGTGCTAGTGATTCTGGGGGGGGGTCGGATACGCAGTATTTT.

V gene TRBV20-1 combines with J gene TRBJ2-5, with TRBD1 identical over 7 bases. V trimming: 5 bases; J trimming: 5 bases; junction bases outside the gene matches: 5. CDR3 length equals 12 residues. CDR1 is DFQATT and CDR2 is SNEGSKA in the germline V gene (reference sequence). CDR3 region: CSAQTGLETQYF. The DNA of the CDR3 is TGCAGTGCTCAGACAGGGTTGGAGACCCAGTACTTC.

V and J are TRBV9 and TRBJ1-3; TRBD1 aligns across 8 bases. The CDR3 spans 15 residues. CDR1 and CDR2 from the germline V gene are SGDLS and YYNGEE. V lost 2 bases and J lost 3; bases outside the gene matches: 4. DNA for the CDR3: TGTGCCAGCAGCGTCGGGACAGGTTATGGAAACACCATATATTTT. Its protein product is CASSVGTGYGNTIYF.

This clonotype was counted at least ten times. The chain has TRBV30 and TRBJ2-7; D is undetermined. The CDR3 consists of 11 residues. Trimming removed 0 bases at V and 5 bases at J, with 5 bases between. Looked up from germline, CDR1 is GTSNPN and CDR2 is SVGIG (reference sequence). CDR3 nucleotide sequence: TGTGCCTGGAGTGTACGTCACGAGCAGTACTTC. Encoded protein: CAWSVRHEQYF.

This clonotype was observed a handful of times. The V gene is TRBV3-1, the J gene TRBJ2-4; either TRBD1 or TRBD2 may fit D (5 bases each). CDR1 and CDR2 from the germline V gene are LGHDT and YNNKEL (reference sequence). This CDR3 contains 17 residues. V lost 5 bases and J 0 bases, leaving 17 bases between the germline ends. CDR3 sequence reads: CASSAPHDGGAKNIQYF. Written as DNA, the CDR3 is TGTGCCAGCAGCGCCCCCCATGATGGGGGAGCCAAAAACATTCAGTACTTC.

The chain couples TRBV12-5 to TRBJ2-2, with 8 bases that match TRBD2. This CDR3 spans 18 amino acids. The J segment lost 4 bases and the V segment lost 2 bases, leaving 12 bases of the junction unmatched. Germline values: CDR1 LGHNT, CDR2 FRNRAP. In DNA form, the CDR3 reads TGTGCTAGTGGTTTGTCCACCCTCGGGGCGGGGGGCACCGGGGAGCTGTTTTTT. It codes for CASGLSTLGAGGTGELFF.

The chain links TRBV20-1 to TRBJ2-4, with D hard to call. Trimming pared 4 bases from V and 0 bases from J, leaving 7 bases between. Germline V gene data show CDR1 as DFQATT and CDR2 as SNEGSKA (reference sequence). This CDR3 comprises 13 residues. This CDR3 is CSATTPAKNIQYF. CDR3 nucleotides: TGCAGTGCTACAACCCCAGCCAAAAACATTCAGTACTTC.

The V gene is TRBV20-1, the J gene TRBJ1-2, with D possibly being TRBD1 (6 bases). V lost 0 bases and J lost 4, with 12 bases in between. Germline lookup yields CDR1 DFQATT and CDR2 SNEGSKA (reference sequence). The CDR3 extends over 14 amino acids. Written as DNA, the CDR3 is TGCAGTGCTAGAGACACAGGGCGGACCTATGGCTACACCTTC. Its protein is CSARDTGRTYGYTF.

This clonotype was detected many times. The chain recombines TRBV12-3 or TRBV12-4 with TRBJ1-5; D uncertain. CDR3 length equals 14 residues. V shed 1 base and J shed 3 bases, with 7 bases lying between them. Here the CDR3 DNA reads TGTGCCAGCAGTTTAGGAGGCCCCAATCAGCCCCAGCATTTT. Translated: CASSLGGPNQPQHF.

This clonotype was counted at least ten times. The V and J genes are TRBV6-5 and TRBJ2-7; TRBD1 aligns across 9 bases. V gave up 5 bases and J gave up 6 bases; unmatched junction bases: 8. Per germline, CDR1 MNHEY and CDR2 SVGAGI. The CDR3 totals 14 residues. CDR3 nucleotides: TGTGCCAGCAGTAGGGACAGGGTCCCCCTCGAGCAGTACTTC. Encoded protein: CASSRDRVPLEQYF.

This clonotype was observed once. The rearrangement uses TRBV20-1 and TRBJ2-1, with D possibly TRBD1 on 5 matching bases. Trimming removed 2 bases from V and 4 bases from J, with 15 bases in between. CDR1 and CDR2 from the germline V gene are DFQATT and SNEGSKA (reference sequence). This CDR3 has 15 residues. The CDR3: CSARIMGQLYNEQFF. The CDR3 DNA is TGCAGTGCTAGAATTATGGGGCAGCTATACAATGAGCAGTTCTTC.

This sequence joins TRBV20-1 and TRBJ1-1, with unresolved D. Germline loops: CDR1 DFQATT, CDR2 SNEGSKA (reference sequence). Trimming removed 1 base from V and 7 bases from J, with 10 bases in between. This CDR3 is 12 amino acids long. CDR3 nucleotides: TGCAGTGCTAGAGCCCACGAGCTTGAAGCTTTCTTT. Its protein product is CSARAHELEAFF.

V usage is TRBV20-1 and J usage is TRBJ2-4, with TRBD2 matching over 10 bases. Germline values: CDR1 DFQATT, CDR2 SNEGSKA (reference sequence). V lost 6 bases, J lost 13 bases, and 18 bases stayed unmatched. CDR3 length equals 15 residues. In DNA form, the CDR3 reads TGCAGTGCCCACCAAACGGGACTAGCGTCAGTGGAGCAGTACTTC. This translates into CSAHQTGLASVEQYF.

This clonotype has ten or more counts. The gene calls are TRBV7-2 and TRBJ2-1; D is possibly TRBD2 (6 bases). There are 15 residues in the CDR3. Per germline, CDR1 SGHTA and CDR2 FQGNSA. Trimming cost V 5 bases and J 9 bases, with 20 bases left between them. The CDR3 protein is CASSPARGYAGEQFF. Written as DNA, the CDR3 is TGTGCCAGCAGCCCCGCCCGGGGGTACGCGGGTGAGCAGTTCTTC.

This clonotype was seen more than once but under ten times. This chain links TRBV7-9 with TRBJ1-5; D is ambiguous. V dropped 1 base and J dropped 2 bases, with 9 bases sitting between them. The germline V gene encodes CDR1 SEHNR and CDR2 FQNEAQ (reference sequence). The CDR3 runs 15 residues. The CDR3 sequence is CASSLDGVRNQPQHF. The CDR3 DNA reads TGTGCCAGCAGCTTAGACGGGGTTCGCAATCAGCCCCAGCATTTT. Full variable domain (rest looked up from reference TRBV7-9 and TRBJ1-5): DTGVSQNPRHKITKRGQNVTFRCDPISEHNRLYWYRQTLGQGPEFLTYFQNEAQLEKSRLLSDRFSAERPKGSFSTLEIQRTEQGDSAMYLCASSLDGVRNQPQHFGDGTRLSIL.

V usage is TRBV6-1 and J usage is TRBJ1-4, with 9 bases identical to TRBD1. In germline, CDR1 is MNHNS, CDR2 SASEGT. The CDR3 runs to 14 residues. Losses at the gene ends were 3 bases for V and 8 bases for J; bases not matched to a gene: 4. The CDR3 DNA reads TGTGCCAGCAGTGAGGGGACAGGGAAGGAAAAACTGTTTTTT. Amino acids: CASSEGTGKEKLFF.